This T cell receptor (beta chain) was found in a study of shared clonotypes between healthy human individuals. Study results and caveats: The generation probabilities recorded for non-shared clonotypes fell below those of clonotypes shared by all four donors.

Turning to this clone: Its antigen is currently unknown.

Terminally differentiated effector memory CD45RA+ cells were left out of the naive CD8 fraction, which was CD45RO-negative and positively selected for CCR7. Every one of the donors was a Caucasian adult that lived in Nashville, Tennessee. It was across several immunoSEQ plates that each subset's genomic DNA was evenly split. Replicate sorted-subset PCRs were loaded with around 220 ng DNA, roughly 33,000 T cell genomes. Profiled with immunoSEQ multiplex PCR; TCRdb holds only in-frame clones, not every one. The sample carries more than 2 million clones, approximately 94% recorded once. This CDR3 has 14 residues. Germline-derived CDR1 and CDR2 are MNHNS and SASEGT. V was pared by 6 bases and J by 3 bases, with 14 bases between.

The chain employs TRBV6-1 and TRBJ2-5; tentative D call: TRBD1 (6 bases). The TCR was taken from a young man in good health. Specimen: naive CD8+ T cells sorted from blood. The CDR3 region has the DNA TGTGCCAGCAGCGCCGACAGGCAAAAAGAGACCCAGTACTTC. It specifies CASSADRQKETQYF.